This T cell receptor beta chain was sequenced in a study of T cell responses to AZD1222 COVID-19 vaccine. Findings of the study overall: Repertoire collection took place solely once the T cell response had peaked.

Comment on this clone: Its cognate antigen is unknown.

Data came from immunoSEQ multiplex PCR; TCRdb stores just in-frame clones and leaves some out. Of around 170,000 clones in the sample, roughly nine tenths are singletons; the top ten hold around 1.5%. This clonotype was obtained from an adult in good health. Sequences were derived from peripheral blood, sampled on day 0 of AZD1222 vaccination.

The CDR3 DNA sequence: TGCGCCAGCAGTGAGCAGGTGAACACTGAAGCTTTCTTT. This encodes CASSEQVNTEAFF. The rearrangement uses TRBV10-1 and TRBJ1-1; no definite D call. Trimming cost V 2 bases and J 0 bases, with 4 bases left between them. CDR3 length equals 13 residues. CDR1 is WNHNN, CDR2 SYGVQD, per germline (reference sequence).